The next 9 T cell receptor gamma chains were all read from a single sample in a study of intestinal T cells in coeliac disease. The TRG library came from 200 ng of biopsy DNA amplified with LymphoTrack primers. TCRdb fed the multiplex PCR reads to CATT. This table has about a thousand gamma-chain clones, around 54% appearing once. For each case, the template was genomic DNA from ten 5-µm formalin-fixed paraffin-embedded scrolls. The sample consisted of a duodenal biopsy. These TCRs come from a human donor with celiac disease.

J is TRGJP1 and V is TRGV4. There are 16 residues in the CDR3. The junction had 11 bases not matched to a gene; V was cut back by 0 bases and J by 7 bases. Germline values: CDR1 EGSTGY, CDR2 YDSYTSSV. The CDR3 region is CATWDGERALGWFKIF. The CDR3 nucleotides read TGTGCCACCTGGGATGGGGAAAGGGCACTTGGTTGGTTCAAGATATTT.

This clone is large in the sample. The V call is TRGV2, the J call TRGJ1 or TRGJ2. Germline loops: CDR1 EGSNGY, CDR2 YDSYNSKV. The trim removed 0 bases at V and 12 bases at J, leaving 5 bases unmatched. This CDR3 has 11 amino acids. The CDR3 reads CATWDGPSKLF. The CDR3 DNA sequence: TGTGCCACCTGGGACGGGCCTTCGAAACTCTTT.

This clone is a singleton in its sample. The chain joins TRGV3 to TRGJ1 or TRGJ2. This CDR3 comprises 14 residues. Trimming at V came to 4 bases and at J to 5 bases, leaving 11 bases not matched to a gene. In germline, CDR1 is VTNTFY, CDR2 YDVSTARD (reference sequence). The CDR3 DNA is TGTGCCACCTGGGAGCCGACGTATGATTATAAGAAACTCTTT. This codes for CATWEPTYDYKKLF.

The chain is built from TRGV10 and TRGJ1 or TRGJ2. TRGV10 is recorded as an ORF, its role being uncertain. V trimming: 8 bases; J trimming: 7 bases; junction bases outside the gene matches: 12. The CDR3 extends over 13 amino acids. The CDR3 loop reads CAAWGLCEYKKLF. The CDR3 region has the DNA TGTGCTGCGTGGGGATTATGCGAATATAAGAAACTCTTT.

This clone is judged large. This sequence joins TRGV5 and TRGJ1 or TRGJ2. This CDR3 comprises 12 residues. The trim removed 4 bases at V and 2 bases at J, leaving 2 bases unmatched. CDR1 is VINAFY and CDR2 is YDVSNSKD in the germline V gene. The CDR3 loop reads CATWEDYYKKLF. Here the CDR3 DNA reads TGTGCCACCTGGGAGGATTATTATAAGAAACTCTTT.

About this clone itself: Other DNA sequences from this sample encode an identical CDR3 as well. The rearrangement joins TRGV2 to TRGJP2. V dropped 5 bases and J dropped 0; count of bases not matched to a gene: 33. In germline, CDR1 is EGSNGY, CDR2 YDSYNSKV. The CDR3 runs 24 residues. The CDR3 bases are TGTGCCACCTGGGGACGGGCCAATAGTCCCACAGTCTCCGCCCTCAATAGTAGTGATTGGATCAAGACGTTT. Translating gives CATWGRANSPTVSALNSSDWIKTF.

The J gene is TRGJ1 or TRGJ2, the V gene TRGV2. V gave up 2 bases and J gave up 3 bases; unmatched junction bases: 13. CDR1 is EGSNGY and CDR2 is YDSYNSKV in the germline V gene. The CDR3 is 16 residues long. The chain's CDR3 is CATWDAPCGLYYKKLF. The CDR3 DNA sequence: TGTGCCACCTGGGACGCCCCCTGCGGTCTTTATTATAAGAAACTCTTT.

Relative to its sample, this clone is large (0.1 to 1%). V gene TRGV3 combines with J gene TRGJ1 or TRGJ2. Germline values: CDR1 VTNTFY, CDR2 YDVSTARD (reference sequence). CDR3 length: 14 residues. V shed 3 bases and J 4 bases; nucleotides not matched to a gene: 9. CDR3 DNA: TGTGCCACCTGGGACGGTAGGGGGTATTATAAGAAACTCTTT. This codes for CATWDGRGYYKKLF.

The rearrangement uses TRGV10 and TRGJ1 or TRGJ2. TRGV10 is an ORF, with its function uncertain. V was pared by 10 bases and J by 1 base, with 8 bases of the junction left unmatched. The CDR3 length is 13 residues. Here the CDR3 reads CAALGPNYYKKLF. CDR3 DNA sequence: TGTGCTGCGTTGGGCCCAAATTATTATAAGAAACTCTTT.